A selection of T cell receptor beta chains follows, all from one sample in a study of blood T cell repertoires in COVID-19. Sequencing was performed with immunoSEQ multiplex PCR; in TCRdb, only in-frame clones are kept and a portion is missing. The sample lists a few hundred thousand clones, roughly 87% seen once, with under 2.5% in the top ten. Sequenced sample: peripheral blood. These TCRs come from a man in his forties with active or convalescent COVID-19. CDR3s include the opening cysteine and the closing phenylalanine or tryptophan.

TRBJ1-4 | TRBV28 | CASRVTGGGWDEKLFF
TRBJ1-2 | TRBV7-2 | CASSLYVRSLDSYGYTF
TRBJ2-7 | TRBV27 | CASSFTGHNYEQYF
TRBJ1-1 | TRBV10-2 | CASSDFRAGSEAFF
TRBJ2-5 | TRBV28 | CASSFRIERRETQYF
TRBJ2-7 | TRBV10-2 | CASSAGQGSPLYEQYF
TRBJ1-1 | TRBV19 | CASSIRAARRATEAFF
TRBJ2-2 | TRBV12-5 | CASGLIRGNTGELFF
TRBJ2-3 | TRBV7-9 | CASSLPSGGQYF
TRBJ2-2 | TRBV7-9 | CASSLVRGTGELFF
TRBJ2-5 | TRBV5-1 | CASSTSDRGETQYF
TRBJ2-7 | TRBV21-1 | CASSNRWDRGRNEQYF
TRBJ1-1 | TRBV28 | CASSAPTGTEAFF
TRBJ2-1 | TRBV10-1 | CASSEWGLAENNEQFF
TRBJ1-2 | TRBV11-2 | CASSPGTVWTVDYGYTF
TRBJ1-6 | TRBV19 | CASSSGTGASPLHF
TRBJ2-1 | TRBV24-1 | CATSEPGLQRCEQFF
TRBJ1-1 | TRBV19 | CASSIFDRSEAFF
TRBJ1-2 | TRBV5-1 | CASRPQGESANYGYTF
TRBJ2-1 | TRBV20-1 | CSASRRVAAYNEQFF
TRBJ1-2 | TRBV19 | CASRFAGPIYGYTF
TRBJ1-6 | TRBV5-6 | CASSPRDRESPLHF
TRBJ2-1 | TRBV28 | CASSLARVNEQFF
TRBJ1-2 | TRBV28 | CASSLIGTYGYTF